A single sample is the source of the 4 T cell receptor beta chains below, sequenced in a study of cytomegalovirus exposure and HLA in healthy donors. A multiplex PCR was run with 60 Vbeta primers and 13 Jbeta primers. The protocol was immunoSEQ multiplex PCR, while the TCRdb copy is restricted to in-frame clones and leaves out a portion. The top ten clones hold about 1.5% of a sample with about 59,000 clones, 83% of them seen once. The sample taken for sequencing was PBMCs. The receptors derive from a human donor in good health.

The rearrangement uses TRBV6-5 and TRBJ2-7; weak D call: TRBD2 (6 bases). V dropped 4 bases and J dropped 4 bases, with 14 bases sitting between them. Looked up from germline, CDR1 is MNHEY and CDR2 is SVGAGI. CDR3 length equals 14 residues. CDR3 sequence (DNA): TGTGCCAGCAGTTTTCGGGTCGGGGGTTACGAGCAGTACTTC. It translates to CASSFRVGGYEQYF.

The chain recombines TRBV30 with TRBJ1-4; no reliable D call. Per the germline V gene, CDR1 is GTSNPN and CDR2 is SVGIG (reference sequence). The CDR3 is 12 amino acids. With 0 bases removed from V and 7 bases from J, the gap between germline ends came to 6 bases. The CDR3 DNA reads TGTGCCTGGAGTGTATCGGGTGAAAAACTGTTTTTT. Protein: CAWSVSGEKLFF.

CDR3 in DNA: TGTGCCAGCAGCAACCGACAGAAGGGGGGGACTGAAGCTTTCTTT. Its protein is CASSNRQKGGTEAFF. This chain uses TRBV5-4 with TRBJ1-1, with a tentative D call TRBD1 (6 bases). This CDR3 contains 15 residues. In germline, CDR1 is SGHNT, CDR2 YYREEE (reference sequence). V gave up 4 bases and J gave up 5 bases, with 18 bases separating them.

The V call is TRBV5-8, the J call TRBJ2-3; 9 bases align to TRBD2. This CDR3 is built from 18 residues. Germline V lookup: CDR1 SGHTS, CDR2 YDEGEE. The J segment lost 0 bases and the V segment lost 0 bases, leaving 8 bases of the junction unmatched. The CDR3 DNA is TGTGCCAGCAGCTTGGGCGGGACTAGCTCCGCTAGCACAGATACGCAGTATTTT. It translates to CASSLGGTSSASTDTQYF.